These 19 T cell receptor beta chains were all obtained from the same sample, sequenced in a study of cytomegalovirus exposure and HLA in healthy donors. PCR used 60 Vbeta primers and 13 Jbeta primers. The protocol was immunoSEQ multiplex PCR, while the TCRdb copy is restricted to in-frame clones and leaves out a portion. The table has about 160,000 clones, roughly 80% seen once. The sample comprised PBMCs. These receptors were taken from a man under 40 in good health and CMV-seronegative.

The chain has TRBV13 and TRBJ1-6; no clear D gene. CDR3 size: 14 residues. V was cut by 3 bases and J by 3 bases, with 6 bases left in between. Germline V gene lookup returns CDR1 PRHDT and CDR2 FYEKMQ (reference sequence). CDR3 in DNA: TGTGCCAGCAGCTTCACAGACTATAATTCACCCCTCCACTTT. It encodes CASSFTDYNSPLHF.

The V call is TRBV4-3, the J call TRBJ1-2; the match to TRBD1 covers 9 bases. Germline lookup yields CDR1 LGHNA and CDR2 YSLEER. This CDR3 has 18 residues. V lost 4 bases, J lost 2 bases, and 14 bases stayed unmatched. CDR3 amino acids: CASSRDRPGTGYNYGYTF. The CDR3 region has the DNA TGCGCCAGCAGCCGCGACCGCCCCGGGACAGGGTACAACTATGGCTACACCTTC.

The sample holds one count of this clone. This chain connects TRBV7-6 to TRBJ2-5, with 7 nucleotides matching TRBD2. The CDR3 is 17 residues long. Germline assignment: CDR1 SGHVS and CDR2 FNYEAQ. Trimming removed 5 bases from V and 1 base from J; junction bases left unmatched: 13. The CDR3 sequence: CASSPAGADSLQETQYF. CDR3 DNA: TGTGCCAGCAGCCCCGCGGGAGCCGATTCCCTCCAAGAGACCCAGTACTTC.

The gene calls are TRBV28 and TRBJ1-1, with D perhaps matching TRBD1 (6 bases). This CDR3 has 12 amino acids. Trimming removed 3 bases at V and 5 bases at J, with 7 bases between. Germline CDR1 MDHEN, CDR2 SYDVKM. DNA for the CDR3: TGTGCCAGCAGTTTTGGACAGACTGAAGCTTTCTTT. It specifies CASSFGQTEAFF.

The chain recombines TRBV14 with TRBJ2-1; maybe TRBD1 (5 bases). Germline values: CDR1 SGHDN, CDR2 FVKESK. With 4 bases removed from V and 7 bases from J, the gap between germline ends came to 17 bases. The length of the CDR3 is 15 residues. The CDR3, as DNA: TGTGCCAGCAGCCTCCTCCAGGGTGTGGAAAATGAGCAGTTCTTC. It encodes CASSLLQGVENEQFF.

This sequence joins TRBV5-1 and TRBJ1-1; 9 bases match TRBD1. V gave up 0 bases and J gave up 3 bases; unmatched junction bases: 6. Germline CDR1 is SGHRS and CDR2 is YFSETQ. The CDR3 covers 16 residues. The CDR3 is CASSLGPRTGDTEAFF. CDR3 DNA sequence: TGCGCCAGCAGCTTGGGCCCCCGGACAGGGGACACTGAAGCTTTCTTT.

The genes are TRBV4-2 and TRBJ2-2; TRBD2 agrees at 9 bases. Germline CDR1 reads LGHNA; CDR2 reads YNFKEQ. The trim removed 2 bases at V and 3 bases at J, leaving 7 bases unmatched. This CDR3 region has 17 residues. The CDR3: CASSQPVAGAHTGELFF. CDR3 bases: TGTGCCAGCAGCCAACCCGTAGCGGGGGCCCACACCGGGGAGCTGTTTTTT.

The genes are TRBV6-5 and TRBJ2-7; TRBD1 aligns across 7 bases. CDR1 and CDR2 (germline): MNHEY, SVGAGI. The junction had 5 bases not matched to a gene; V was cut back by 3 bases and J by 3 bases. CDR3 size: 14 residues. CDR3 in amino acids: CASSYRGGDYEQYF. The CDR3 region has the DNA TGTGCCAGCAGTTATAGAGGGGGCGACTACGAGCAGTACTTC.

This clone was detected once. CDR3 amino acids: CASSASGRALNEQFF. DNA of the CDR3: TGTGCCAGCAGTGCTAGCGGGAGGGCCCTCAATGAGCAGTTCTTC. V and J are TRBV2 and TRBJ2-1; TRBD2 agrees at 12 bases. Unmatched junction bases numbered 4, after V lost 4 bases and J lost 6 bases. Germline lookup yields CDR1 SNHLY and CDR2 FYNNEI. The CDR3 totals 15 residues.

This clone appeared a single time. This sequence joins TRBV5-1 and TRBJ2-6, with D unresolved. Germline CDR1 and CDR2: SGHRS and YFSETQ. Trimming cost V 0 bases and J 0 bases, with 4 bases left between them. The CDR3 loop spans 15 amino acids. The CDR3 region has the DNA TGCGCCAGCAGCTTGGGCAGCTCTGGGGCCAACGTCCTGACTTTC. As protein: CASSLGSSGANVLTF.

The rearrangement joins TRBV6-1 to TRBJ2-7, with 7 bases lining up with TRBD1. In germline, CDR1 is MNHNS, CDR2 SASEGT. The CDR3 is 15 residues long. V gave up 7 bases and J gave up 2 bases; unmatched junction bases: 11. For the CDR3, the DNA is TGTGCCAGCATCCCAGGGGCAGGGGGTCCCTACGAGCAGTACTTC. It codes for CASIPGAGGPYEQYF.

The genes are TRBV29-1 and TRBJ1-2; the match to TRBD1 covers 11 bases. Germline values: CDR1 SQVTM, CDR2 ANQGSEA. Trimming took 4 bases from V and 7 from J; bases not matched to a gene: 5. This CDR3 contains 13 residues. CDR3 sequence: CSVGRDRGFGYTF. Here the CDR3 DNA reads TGCAGCGTTGGAAGGGACAGGGGGTTTGGCTACACCTTC.

The chain couples TRBV27 to TRBJ2-2; TRBD2 matches at 7 bases. Germline lookup yields CDR1 MNHEY and CDR2 SMNVEV (reference sequence). This CDR3 region has 17 residues. The junction had 10 bases not matched to a gene; V was cut back by 1 base and J by 5 bases. In nucleotides, the CDR3 is TGTGCCAGCAGTTTATTAAGAGCGGGGAGGGGAACCGGGGAGCTGTTTTTT. This gives the protein CASSLLRAGRGTGELFF.

This sequence joins TRBV7-3 and TRBJ1-2; 12 nucleotides align to TRBD1. CDR1 is SGHTA and CDR2 is FQGTGA in the germline V gene. CDR3 length: 17 residues. After removal of 5 bases from V and 0 bases from J, the junction contained 7 bases not matched to a gene. The CDR3 region is CASSLIRDRGPNYGYTF. For the CDR3, the DNA is TGTGCCAGCAGCCTTATACGGGACAGGGGGCCTAACTATGGCTACACCTTC.

The J gene is TRBJ2-1, the V gene TRBV2, with a tentative D call TRBD2 (6 bases). The CDR3 is 16 residues long. The ends were cut back, 5 bases at V and 0 bases at J, with 14 bases in the middle. Germline V lookup: CDR1 SNHLY, CDR2 FYNNEI. CDR3 DNA sequence: TGTGCCAGCAGTCTAAGCGGCGGGGTCTCCTACAATGAGCAGTTCTTC. Its protein product is CASSLSGGVSYNEQFF.

This chain connects TRBV4-3 to TRBJ1-4; maybe TRBD1 (5 bases). The CDR3 contains 16 residues. CDR1 LGHNA and CDR2 YSLEER come from the germline V gene. V gave up 0 bases and J gave up 4 bases, with 12 bases separating them. The DNA for the CDR3 is TGCGCCAGCAGCCAAGATACTCCGGGGGATAATGAAAAACTGTTTTTT. Its protein is CASSQDTPGDNEKLFF.

J is TRBJ2-7 and V is TRBV9, with a tentative D call TRBD1 (6 bases). CDR1 SGDLS and CDR2 YYNGEE come from the germline V gene. V was cut by 4 bases and J by 1 base, with 12 bases left in between. The CDR3 is 14 residues long. The CDR3: CASSIRDKSYEQYF. The DNA for the CDR3 is TGTGCCAGCAGCATTAGGGACAAATCCTACGAGCAGTACTTC. Full variable domain (remainder filled in from reference TRBV9 and TRBJ2-7): DSGVTQTPKHLITATGQRVTLRCSPRSGDLSVYWYQQSLDQGLQFLIQYYNGEERAKGNILERFSAQQFPDLHSELNLSSLELGDSALYFCASSIRDKSYEQYFGPGTRLTVT.

The chain couples TRBV10-3 to TRBJ2-3; the match to TRBD2 covers 8 bases. J gave up 2 bases and V 1 base, and 8 bases lay outside the gene matches. The CDR3 has 17 amino acids. Per the germline V gene, CDR1 is ENHRY and CDR2 is SYGVKD. The CDR3 DNA is TGTGCCATCAGTGAGTGGGGGGTAGCGGGGATCACAGATACGCAGTATTTT. The encoded protein is CAISEWGVAGITDTQYF.

This rearrangement joins TRBV2 to TRBJ1-5; D not certain. The V gene lost 3 bases and the J gene lost 8 bases, with 14 bases spanning the gap. This CDR3 is 14 amino acids long. Germline-derived CDR1 and CDR2 are SNHLY and FYNNEI. The CDR3 DNA reads as TGTGCCAGCAGTGATTGGTCAGAAACGAAGCCCCAGCATTTT. Translating gives CASSDWSETKPQHF.